This TCR beta chain was recovered during a study of T cell repertoires in cytomegalovirus infection. Study context: Recently described HLA-C-restricted plus well-studied HLA-B-restricted CMV epitopes were used. An indication of both CMV infection and matching HLA type came from public TCR beta signatures. Whole-study findings and limits: CMV carriers having the relevant HLA were flagged by cumulative public TCR beta family frequency. CMV-specific HLA-C-restricted TCR beta clonotypes dominated the ex vivo response.

The CDR3 consists of 17 residues. In germline, CDR1 is SGDLS, CDR2 YYNGEE. Between the trimmed V and J ends, which lost 3 bases and 3 bases, there was a span of 19 bases. A word on this clonotype: Its antigen is not known.

TCRdb reprocessed the reads with MiXCR, giving one entry per CDR3 protein. The table has approximately 910,000 distinct CDR3 sequences, around 30% seen once. The source material was cultured CD8+ T cells from PBMCs, sampled from culture after CMV antigen stimulation. This clonotype originated in a human donor in good health (CMV status not recorded). Some clones in this sample may be carry-over from other donors' samples. This sequence joins TRBV9 and TRBJ2-1; a weak D match, TRBD1 (5 bases). CDR3 loop: CASSASPGRVGYNEQFF. CDR3 nucleotides: TGTGCCAGCAGCGCCTCTCCTGGCAGGGTGGGCTACAATGAGCAGTTCTTC. Full variable domain (rest looked up from reference TRBV9 and TRBJ2-1): DSGVTQTPKHLITATGQRVTLRCSPRSGDLSVYWYQQSLDQGLQFLIQYYNGEERAKGNILERFSAQQFPDLHSELNLSSLELGDSALYFCASSASPGRVGYNEQFFGPGTRLTVL.